These T cell receptor beta chains were read from a single sample in a study of human T cells and chemical hapten exposure. TCRdb called the RACE reads again in MiXCR, with one record for every CDR3 protein. The sample includes fewer than 500,000 distinct CDR3 sequences, 4% to 5.5% of them seen just once. This material consisted of whole blood, taken in connection with sensitization to the hapten diphenylcyclopropenone (DPC). These receptors were collected from a woman between 45 and 65 years old with alopecia areata. Some clones in this sample may be carry-over from other donors' samples. Both conserved end residues are trimmed from each CDR3. Each record gives: V gene, J gene, CDR3 protein.

TRBV10-1,TRBJ2-3,ASSEQGRTDTQY
TRBV10-3,TRBJ2-7,AIRSGTGYYEQY
TRBV7-2,TRBJ2-1,ASSTTTDNEQF
TRBV7-7,TRBJ1-4,ASSLVRGEKLF
TRBV7-2,TRBJ1-1,ASSTVGGVTEAF
TRBV3-1,TRBJ2-5,ASSPRRLQETQY
TRBV7-8,TRBJ1-3,ASSLGGYGYTIY
TRBV7-2,TRBJ1-6,ASSLAGTELYNSPLH
TRBV20-1,TRBJ2-1,SALPMGLAGGGEQF
TRBV10-3,TRBJ2-7,AIGTGGGVREQY
TRBV25-1,TRBJ2-7,ASSGIGGYEQY
TRBV9,TRBJ2-3,ASSVDEGRPTDTQY
TRBV29-1,TRBJ1-1,SADEQGAGAF
TRBV21-1,TRBJ1-1,ASSSSGMSAAF
TRBV7-8,TRBJ2-3,ASVGQGEADTQY
TRBV12-3/TRBV12-4,TRBJ2-2,ASVRTGGTGELF
TRBV11-2,TRBJ1-2,ASSFSGSDGYT
TRBV29-1,TRBJ2-7,SVGQASSYEQY
TRBV4-1,TRBJ2-3,ASSQASGGWGDTQY
TRBV12-3/TRBV12-4,TRBJ2-1,ASSSWTSENNEQF
TRBV20-1,TRBJ2-4,SARDRGGGDIQY
TRBV29-1,TRBJ2-5,SVESGAHRETQY
TRBV3-1,TRBJ1-2,ASSQDWSLGYT
TRBV6-5,TRBJ2-6,ASSYRVYLGANVLT
TRBV7-6,TRBJ2-1,ASSSGLAGLRGNEQF
TRBV5-6,TRBJ1-1,ASSLRTLGEAF